This T cell receptor beta chain was recovered during a study of Ad26.COV2.S vaccination and SARS-CoV-2 variants. At the level of the study: Once or twice, 56 days apart, Ad26.COV2.S was delivered intramuscularly. Study observations and caveats: With respect to non-spike TCR breadth, vaccine and placebo recipients were similar.

Documented treatment: about 20 received Ad26.COV2.S at low or high dose, single or two shots; about 5 received placebo; per-sample allocation not given. Each sample was drawn 63 days after the first injection (of vaccine or placebo). Adults aged 18-55 years in Boston included the donor. The CDR3 is 16 residues long. Per the germline V gene, CDR1 is MDHEN and CDR2 is SYDVKM. V dropped 8 bases and J dropped 2 bases, with 21 bases sitting between them. TCRdb keeps only in-frame clones here, not all; method: immunoSEQ multiplex PCR. The sample shows about 320,000 clones, 70% to 90% of them seen only once. Worth noting for this clone: Its specificity is not known.

The sequenced sample was peripheral blood, obtained in a trial of Ad26.COV2.S vaccine versus placebo. The TCR originated in a person between 18 and 65 years old who received the Ad26.COV2.S COVID-19 vaccine or a placebo. The chain links TRBV28 to TRBJ1-2; D not certain. Here the CDR3 reads CASGKSEGGLNYGYTF. In DNA, the CDR3 is TGTGCCAGCGGAAAATCGGAGGGCGGGCTAAACTATGGCTACACCTTC.